These 28 T cell receptor beta chains came from one sample sequenced in a study of breast tumors, draining lymph nodes, adjacent tissues. Samples came from axillary lymph nodes draining the breast cancer. TCRdb fed the multiplex PCR reads into MiXCR, producing one record per CDR3 protein. This table holds under 150,000 distinct CDR3 sequences, around 20% found once. Sequenced sample: axillary lymph node tissue. All receptors derive from a female donor with breast cancer. Some clones in this sample may be carry-over from other donors' samples.

The sample holds many counts of this clonotype. This chain connects TRBV3-1 to TRBJ2-7; D could derive from TRBD1 or TRBD2 (5 bases each). CDR1 LGHDT and CDR2 YNNKEL come from the germline V gene (reference sequence). Deletions cut 6 bases from V and 3 bases from J, with 18 bases between. The CDR3 is made up of 15 amino acids. As DNA, the CDR3 is TGTGCCAGCAGGGGGGAGCGAGGAAGGAGCTACGAGCAGTACTTC. This gives the protein CASRGERGRSYEQYF.

On this clonotype: Since a much larger clone is just one base distant, this may be a read error. The chain has TRBV5-5 and TRBJ2-1, with D unclear. CDR3 length: 17 amino acids. Germline V CDR1 and CDR2: SGHKS, YYEKEE (reference sequence). Trimming shortened V by 4 bases and J by 1 base, and 18 bases separated the two germline ends. The CDR3 DNA follows: TGTGCCAGCAGCCTACGTTCAGAAGCGCCATCCTACAATGAGCAGTTCTTC. Amino acid sequence: CASSLRSEAPSYNEQFF.

With respect to this clonotype: Given a much more abundant clone one base away, this may be a read error. The V gene is TRBV3-1, the J gene TRBJ2-1, with D unresolved. Germline assignment: CDR1 LGHDT and CDR2 YNNKEL (reference sequence). The CDR3 contains 15 residues. CDR3 sequence: CASSPEWASYNEQSF. The DNA for the CDR3 is TGTGCCAGCAGTCCGGAATGGGCCTCCTACAATGAGCAGTCCTTC.

The table lists this clonotype with many counts. The rearrangement uses TRBV18 and TRBJ1-3; 9 bases line up with TRBD1. Germline V gives CDR1 KGHSH, CDR2 LQKENI. After removal of 1 base from V and 0 bases from J, the junction contained 4 bases not matched to a gene. This CDR3 comprises 17 residues. CDR3 amino acids: CASSPLGQGHSGNTIYF. The CDR3 DNA sequence: TGTGCCAGCTCACCACTGGGACAGGGCCACTCTGGAAACACCATATATTTT.

As regards this clonotype: This sequence may be a read error, since a much larger clone differs from it by one base. The gene calls are TRBV30 and TRBJ2-3, with TRBD2 matching 10 bases. The CDR3 is 16 amino acids. The trim removed 2 bases at V and 5 bases at J, leaving 10 bases unmatched. Looked up from germline, CDR1 is GTSNPN and CDR2 is SVGIG (reference sequence). The CDR3 sequence: CAWSIGLAETGDTQYF. The CDR3 DNA reads TGTGCCTGGAGTATTGGACTAGCGGAGACGGGAGATACGCAGTATTTT.

This clonotype has ten or more counts. The chain links TRBV12-3 or TRBV12-4 to TRBJ2-1; 10 bases are a match to TRBD2. Losses at the gene ends were 8 bases for V and 0 bases for J; bases not matched to a gene: 13. The CDR3 runs to 18 residues. The CDR3 DNA follows: TGTGCCAGCGGGGCGAGCGGGAGGGACCTAAGCTCCTACAATGAGCAGTTCTTC. Protein product: CASGASGRDLSSYNEQFF.

This clonotype was found many times. The chain has TRBV7-9 and TRBJ2-3, with TRBD2 matching 11 bases. Trimming removed 3 bases from V and 4 bases from J; junction bases left unmatched: 6. The germline V gene has CDR1 SEHNR and CDR2 FQNEAQ (reference sequence). The CDR3 covers 16 residues. Here the CDR3 DNA reads TGTGCCAGCAGCTTCTTAGCGGGAGGGCCACCAGATACGCAGTATTTT. It encodes CASSFLAGGPPDTQYF. Full variable domain (missing parts from reference TRBV7-9 and TRBJ2-3): DTGVSQNPRHKITKRGQNVTFRCDPISEHNRLYWYRQTLGQGPEFLTYFQNEAQLEKSRLLSDRFSAERPKGSFSTLEIQRTEQGDSAMYLCASSFLAGGPPDTQYFGPGTRLTVL.

This clonotype has a count of ten or more. CDR3 sequence: CASSFGTGPYNEQFF. CDR3 DNA: TGTGCCAGCAGCTTCGGGACAGGGCCATACAATGAGCAGTTCTTC. This chain joins TRBV7-3 and TRBJ2-1; TRBD1 matches 9 bases. Germline CDR1 reads SGHTA; CDR2 reads FQGTGA. CDR3 length equals 15 residues. V lost 3 bases to trimming and J lost 4 bases; unmatched junction nucleotides: 4.

The gene calls are TRBV28 and TRBJ2-3; a possible D gene is TRBD1 (6 bases). The CDR3 loop spans 13 amino acids. Trimming removed 7 bases at V and 3 bases at J, with 11 bases between. Germline values: CDR1 MDHEN, CDR2 SYDVKM. The CDR3 here is CASTQGLTDTQYF. CDR3 DNA: TGTGCCAGCACCCAGGGGCTAACAGATACGCAGTATTTT.

This clonotype was counted at least ten times. The chain joins TRBV6-5 to TRBJ2-3; 9 nucleotides agree with TRBD1. The J segment lost 4 bases and the V segment lost 6 bases, leaving 8 bases of the junction unmatched. The CDR3 loop spans 15 amino acids. Germline CDR1 reads MNHEY; CDR2 reads SVGAGI. The CDR3: CASSPGTGFPDTQYF. The CDR3 DNA follows: TGTGCCAGCAGCCCCGGGACAGGGTTCCCAGATACGCAGTATTTT.

This clonotype was seen many times. The rearrangement joins TRBV6-6 to TRBJ2-1; D is uncertain. This CDR3 region has 14 residues. Trimming took 6 bases from V and 4 from J, leaving 13 bases between them. Germline V CDR1 and CDR2: MNHNY, SVGAGI (reference sequence). The CDR3 DNA sequence: TGTGCCAGCAGCCCTTTGCGACCGTACAATGAGCAGTTCTTC. It encodes CASSPLRPYNEQFF.

As concerns this clonotype: This could be a read error, since a much larger clone is one nucleotide away. The rearrangement links TRBV7-8 to TRBJ2-1, with 7 bases identical to TRBD2. CDR1 is SGHVS, CDR2 FQNEAQ, per germline. The length of the CDR3 is 17 residues. The CDR3 region has the DNA TGTGCCAGCAGCTCCCACGAAGGCGGGAGCTCCTACAATGGGCAGTTCTTC. The encoded protein is CASSSHEGGSSYNGQFF.

With respect to this clonotype: This may arise from a read error, as a much more abundant clone is one base away. The rearrangement uses TRBV7-9 and TRBJ2-2, with D hard to call. V was cut by 3 bases and J by 4 bases, with 12 bases left in between. The CDR3 has 15 amino acids. Germline V gene sequence: CDR1 SEHNR, CDR2 FQNEAQ (reference sequence). This CDR3 reads CASSFGLSGTGELFF. CDR3 nucleotides: TGTGCCAGCAGCTTTGGGTTATCGGGCACCGGGGAGCTGTTTTTT. Complete variable domain (other parts from reference TRBV7-9 and TRBJ2-2): DTGVSQNPRHKITKRGQNVTFRCDPISEHNRLYWYRQTLGQGPEFLTYFQNEAQLEKSRLLSDRFSAERPKGSFSTLEIQRTEQGDSAMYLCASSFGLSGTGELFFGEGSRLTVL.

In regard to this clonotype: This could be a read error, since a much larger clone is one nucleotide away. CDR3 in amino acids: CASSESGLAWEQYF. The CDR3 coding sequence is TGTGCCAGCAGTGAATCCGGACTAGCTTGGGAGCAGTACTTC. The V and J genes are TRBV6-5 and TRBJ2-5; 8 positions match TRBD2. CDR1 and CDR2 from the germline V gene are MNHEY and SVGAGI. The CDR3 is 14 amino acids. The V and J ends lost 5 bases and 11 bases, in that order; junction bases with no gene match: 13.

This clonotype occurred many times. The J gene is TRBJ2-3, the V gene TRBV7-8; D is perhaps TRBD1 (5 bases). This CDR3 spans 15 amino acids. Trimming took 1 base from V and 1 from J, leaving 9 bases between them. CDR1 and CDR2 (germline): SGHVS, FQNEAQ. DNA of the CDR3: TGTGCCAGCAGCTTAGTTGCGACAGGCACAGATACGCAGTATTTT. It translates to CASSLVATGTDTQYF.

This clonotype came up many times. The V and J genes are TRBV20-1 and TRBJ2-2; a possible D gene is TRBD2 (6 bases). CDR1 and CDR2 (germline): DFQATT, SNEGSKA (reference sequence). V was cut by 2 bases and J by 3 bases, with 16 bases left in between. The CDR3 is 16 amino acids. This CDR3 reads CSARRHGRPDTGELFF. The CDR3 region has the DNA TGCAGTGCTAGAAGGCACGGGAGACCCGACACCGGGGAGCTGTTTTTT.

This clonotype occurred many times. V is TRBV7-3 and J is TRBJ2-7; D possibly matches TRBD1 or TRBD2 (5 bases each). CDR1 is SGHTA and CDR2 is FQGTGA in the germline V gene. The V gene lost 5 bases and the J gene lost 0 bases, with 11 bases spanning the gap. This CDR3 has 14 amino acids. CDR3 sequence: CASSGDGNSYEQYF. The CDR3 DNA reads as TGTGCCAGCAGCGGGGACGGGAACTCCTACGAGCAGTACTTC. The whole variable domain, filled in from reference TRBV7-3 and TRBJ2-7, reads GAGVSQTPSNKVTEKGKYVELRCDPISGHTALYWYRQSLGQGPEFLIYFQGTGAADDSGLPNDRFFAVRPEGSVSTLKIQRTERGDSAVYLCASSGDGNSYEQYFGPGTRLTVT.

This chain connects TRBV29-1 to TRBJ2-7; the match to TRBD2 covers 10 bases. The CDR3 length is 15 residues. J gave up 4 bases and V 3 bases, and 9 bases lay outside the gene matches. Germline V gives CDR1 SQVTM, CDR2 ANQGSEA. Here the CDR3 DNA reads TGCAGCGTTGAGTTGTCTAGCGGGAGTGGGTACGAGCAGTACTTC. It encodes CSVELSSGSGYEQYF.

This clonotype was observed many times. This sequence joins TRBV10-3 and TRBJ1-5; TRBD1 aligns across 12 bases. The junction had 17 bases not matched to a gene; V was cut back by 10 bases and J by 4 bases. The CDR3 has 18 residues. Germline V gene sequence: CDR1 ENHRY, CDR2 SYGVKD. In DNA form, the CDR3 reads TGTGCCACCACCTCCGGGACAGGGGGCAATTCGGCTAATCAGCCCCAGCATTTT. Translation: CATTSGTGGNSANQPQHF.

This clonotype occurred many times. Here the CDR3 reads CSAVTGTVNYEQYF. The DNA for the CDR3 is TGCAGTGCTGTTACCGGGACAGTCAACTACGAGCAGTACTTC. V and J are TRBV20-1 and TRBJ2-7; TRBD1 agrees at 7 bases. The junction had 10 bases not matched to a gene; V was cut back by 5 bases and J by 3 bases. The germline gives CDR1 DFQATT, CDR2 SNEGSKA (reference sequence). The CDR3 spans 14 residues.

Regarding this clonotype: This may arise from a read error, as a much more abundant clone is one base away. V and J are TRBV10-1 and TRBJ2-4; 8 bases fit TRBD1. The CDR3 is 14 amino acids. CDR1 and CDR2 from the germline V gene are WNHNN and SYGVQD (reference sequence). CDR3 nucleotides: TGCGCCAGCGGTGAGGGGGCACAGGGGGGCATTCAGTACTTC. As protein: CASGEGAQGGIQYF.

V usage is TRBV7-6 and J usage is TRBJ1-4, with D possibly TRBD1 on 5 matching bases. Germline CDR1 and CDR2: SGHVS and FNYEAQ. The CDR3 is made up of 16 amino acids. Between the trimmed V and J ends, which lost 5 bases and 6 bases, there was a span of 19 bases. CDR3 region: CASSLPSRGIHEKLFF. The CDR3, as DNA: TGTGCCAGCAGCCTACCCTCCCGGGGGATTCATGAAAAACTGTTTTTT.

This clonotype was counted many times. The chain couples TRBV7-9 to TRBJ2-5; D remains unclear. The V end lost 1 base, the J end lost 0 bases, and 9 bases lay between the germline ends. Germline CDR1 SEHNR, CDR2 FQNEAQ (reference sequence). The CDR3 has 15 residues. CDR3 sequence reads: CASSLGALNQETQYF. In nucleotides, the CDR3 is TGTGCCAGCAGCTTAGGTGCGCTAAACCAAGAGACCCAGTACTTC.

This clonotype was recorded at least ten times. The V call is TRBV5-1, the J call TRBJ1-2; 7 bases map to TRBD1. The CDR3 totals 16 residues. Germline V gene sequence: CDR1 SGHRS, CDR2 YFSETQ. V gave up 4 bases and J gave up 2 bases; unmatched junction bases: 11. The CDR3: CASSPDLIQGNYGYTF. CDR3 DNA sequence: TGCGCCAGCAGCCCAGACCTTATACAGGGGAACTATGGCTACACCTTC.

The chain uses TRBV14 and TRBJ1-1, with 7 bases aligning to TRBD1. V shed 6 bases, J shed 11 bases, and the junction held 9 bases outside the gene matches. Looked up from germline, CDR1 is SGHDN and CDR2 is FVKESK. The CDR3 consists of 12 residues. DNA of the CDR3: TGTGCCAGCAGGCCCCGGACAGGAGGTGCTTTCTTT. Amino acids: CASRPRTGGAFF.

This clonotype was observed at least ten times. The chain couples TRBV20-1 to TRBJ2-2, with 13 nucleotides matching TRBD2. V lost 5 bases, J lost 2 bases, and 5 bases stayed unmatched. Germline V gene data show CDR1 as DFQATT and CDR2 as SNEGSKA (reference sequence). CDR3 length: 16 residues. The CDR3 DNA reads TGCAGTGCTGGGGGGGGACTAGCGGGAAACACCGGGGAGCTGTTTTTT. Translating it yields CSAGGGLAGNTGELFF.

Concerning this clonotype: A much more abundant neighbour one base away suggests this may be a read error. CDR3 in DNA: TGTGCCCGGAGTGTCTTCGGCCGAGGTCAGCCCCAGCATTTT. Translating it yields CARSVFGRGQPQHF. V gene TRBV30 combines with J gene TRBJ1-5; D gene uncertain. The CDR3 has 14 residues. Per the germline V gene, CDR1 is GTSNPN and CDR2 is SVGIG (reference sequence). Full variable domain (outside the CDR3, taken from reference TRBV30 and TRBJ1-5): SQTIHQWPATLVQPVGSPLSLECTVEGTSNPNLYWYRQAAGRGLQLLFYSVGIGQISSEVPQNLSASRPQDRQFILSSKKLLLSDSGFYLCARSVFGRGQPQHFGDGTRLSIL.

This clonotype was observed at least ten times. The CDR3 spells CASYPGTGLDNEQFF. DNA of the CDR3: TGTGCCAGTTATCCCGGGACAGGGCTCGACAATGAGCAGTTCTTC. The chain couples TRBV2 to TRBJ2-1, with 9 bases matching TRBD1. Germline V lookup: CDR1 SNHLY, CDR2 FYNNEI. CDR3 size: 15 residues. V dropped 9 bases and J dropped 5; count of bases not matched to a gene: 11.